The rows below give T cell receptor beta chains drawn from one sample of a study of cytomegalovirus exposure and HLA in healthy donors. The assay was immunoSEQ multiplex PCR, and TCRdb's table has in-frame clones only and misses some. The table lists 200,000 or so clones, more than 65% of them singletons, with about an eighth in the top ten. The sequenced sample was PBMCs. The source is a woman aged 25-40 years in good health and CMV-seropositive. Each CDR3 is given with its conserved first and last residue. The order of the fields is J gene, CDR3 length, clone size, D gene, V gene, CDR3 DNA, CDR3 protein. The D gene is left open where the match is weak. Clone size is shown for a subset of rows, as once, few, many or a class of expanded clone.

>TRBJ2-7|12|NA|NA|TRBV11-2
TGTGCCAGCAGGTCTACTTCCTACGAGCAGTACTTC
CASRSTSYEQYF
>TRBJ1-1|10|once|NA|TRBV20-1
TGCAGTGCTGGCAGACTTGAAGCTTTCTTT
CSAGRLEAFF
>TRBJ1-2|14|NA|TRBD1|TRBV9
TGTGCCAGCAGCCCTGGACAGGGGGCGTATGGCTACACCTTC
CASSPGQGAYGYTF
>TRBJ1-1|10|many|NA|TRBV29-1
TGCAGCGATACCGAGGAGATAGCTTTCTTT
CSDTEEIAFF
>TRBJ1-5|16|NA|NA|TRBV19
TGTGCCAGTAGTATAGATCTCGGAGGGGAGTTCCAGCCCCAGCATTTT
CASSIDLGGEFQPQHF
>TRBJ1-3|14|NA|NA|TRBV6-1
TGTGCCAGCAGTGAGGCGGGAATTGGAAACACCATATATTTT
CASSEAGIGNTIYF
>TRBJ2-7|14|NA|TRBD1|TRBV18
TGTGCCAGCTCATCCGGGACAGGGATTTACGAGCAGTACTTC
CASSSGTGIYEQYF
>TRBJ2-7|14|NA|NA|TRBV6-1
TGTGCCAGCAGTGGCCGACTCTCTAGCTACGAGCAGTACTTC
CASSGRLSSYEQYF
>TRBJ1-2|15|few|TRBD1|TRBV7-8
TGTGCCAGCAGCTTAGTAGGACAGGGCAATACGGGCTACACCTTC
CASSLVGQGNTGYTF
>TRBJ2-1|13|NA|TRBD1|TRBV19
TGTGCCAGTAGGCCGGGACAGGGGAAGGGGCAGTTCTTC
CASRPGQGKGQFF
>TRBJ2-3|16|once|TRBD2|TRBV5-1
TGCGCCACCTCTGACGTCGCGGGAGGGATGGCAGATACGCAGTATTTT
CATSDVAGGMADTQYF